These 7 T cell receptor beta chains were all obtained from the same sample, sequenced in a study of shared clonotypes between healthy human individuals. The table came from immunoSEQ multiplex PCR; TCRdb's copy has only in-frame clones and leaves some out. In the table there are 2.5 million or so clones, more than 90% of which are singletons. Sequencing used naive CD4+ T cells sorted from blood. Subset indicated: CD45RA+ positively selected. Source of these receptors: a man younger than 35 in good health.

CDR3 in amino acids: CASSARVSSTDTQYF. In nucleotides, the CDR3 is TGTGCCAGCAGCGCGAGGGTCTCTAGCACAGATACGCAGTATTTT. The chain carries TRBV11-2 and TRBJ2-3; possible D gene TRBD2, 5 bases. Deletions cut 5 bases from V and 0 bases from J, with 12 bases between. The CDR3 sequence is 15 residues long. Germline values: CDR1 SGHAT, CDR2 FQNNGV.

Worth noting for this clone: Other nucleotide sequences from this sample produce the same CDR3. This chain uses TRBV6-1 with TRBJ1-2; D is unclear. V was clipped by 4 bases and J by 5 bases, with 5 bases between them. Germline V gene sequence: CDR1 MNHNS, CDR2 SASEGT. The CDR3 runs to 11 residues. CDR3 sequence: CASSGGYGYTF. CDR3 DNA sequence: TGTGCCAGCAGTGGAGGTTATGGCTACACCTTC.

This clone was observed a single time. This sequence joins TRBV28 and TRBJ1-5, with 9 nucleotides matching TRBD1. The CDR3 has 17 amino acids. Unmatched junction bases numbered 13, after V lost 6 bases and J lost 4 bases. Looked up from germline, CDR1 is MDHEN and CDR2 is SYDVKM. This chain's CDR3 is CASRAPPGTGPNQPQHF. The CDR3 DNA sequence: TGTGCCAGCAGGGCACCCCCCGGGACAGGGCCTAATCAGCCCCAGCATTTT.

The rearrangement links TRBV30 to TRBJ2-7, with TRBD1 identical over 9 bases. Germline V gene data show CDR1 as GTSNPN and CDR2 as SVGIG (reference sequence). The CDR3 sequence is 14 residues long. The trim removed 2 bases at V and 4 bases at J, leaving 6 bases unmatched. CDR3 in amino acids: CAWSQGQGEYEQYF. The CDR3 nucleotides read TGTGCCTGGAGTCAGGGACAGGGCGAGTACGAGCAGTACTTC.

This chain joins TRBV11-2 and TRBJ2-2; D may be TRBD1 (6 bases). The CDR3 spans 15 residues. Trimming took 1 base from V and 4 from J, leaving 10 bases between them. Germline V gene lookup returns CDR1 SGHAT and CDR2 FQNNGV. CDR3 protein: CASSLGGRRTGELFF. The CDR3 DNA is TGTGCCAGCAGCTTAGGGGGGCGACGCACCGGGGAGCTGTTTTTT.

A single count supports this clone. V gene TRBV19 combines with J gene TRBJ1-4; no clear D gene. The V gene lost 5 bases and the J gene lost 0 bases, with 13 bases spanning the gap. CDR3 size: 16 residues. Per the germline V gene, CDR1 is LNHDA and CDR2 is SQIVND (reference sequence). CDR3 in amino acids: CASSLMTFATNEKLFF. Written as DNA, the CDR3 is TGTGCCAGTAGTCTGATGACATTTGCAACTAATGAAAAACTGTTTTTT.

The CDR3 region is CASSQGYEQPQHF. The CDR3 coding sequence is TGTGCCAGCTCACAGGGATATGAGCAGCCCCAGCATTTT. This chain links TRBV18 with TRBJ1-5; D ambiguous. The CDR3 has 13 amino acids. With 4 bases removed from V and 7 bases from J, the gap between germline ends came to 11 bases. The germline V gene has CDR1 KGHSH and CDR2 LQKENI.